This T cell receptor beta chain was profiled in a study of tumor and adjacent non-tumor tissue in lung cancer. Study results and limitations: Patients with more diverse tumor TCRs had worse survival. In normal lung, the top 100 clones were significantly more dominant than in tumor.

Concerning this clonotype itself: Its antigen is currently unknown.

Trimming took off 2 bases at V and 7 bases at J, with 12 bases between the two ends. The CDR3 sequence is 14 residues long. CDR1 and CDR2 from the germline V gene are ENHRY and SYGVKD. A modified ARM-PCR protocol with three rounds of nested PCR amplified TCRbeta. Each CDR3 protein is one row after TCRdb ran MiXCR on the multiplex PCR reads. The table records 110,000 or so distinct CDR3 sequences, over 55% of them present only once. RNA was extracted from bulk tissue without any cell sorting. More than 3 cm separated this lung sample from the edge of the tumor. The chain is built from TRBV10-3 and TRBJ1-5; D possibly corresponds to TRBD1 (6 bases). The sequence came from a man aged 60 to 75 with non-small cell lung cancer. The material sequenced was distant non-tumor lung tissue. The CDR3 nucleotides are TGTGCCATCAGTGAGGGGGGCGGGGGGCAGCCCCAGCATTTT. The encoded protein is CAISEGGGGQPQHF.